This T cell receptor (beta chain) was profiled in a study of beta chain features in type 1 diabetes. Across the whole study: Cell yields, gender and age were similar in healthy donors and patients. Findings and caveats of the study: Using cDNA template may skew counts toward highly expressing activated cells. Insertion counts at VDJ junctions were lower in type 1 diabetes patients, who also showed more deletions there. Shorter TCRB CDR3s, moderately but significantly so, marked every one of the four CD4+ subsets in Type 1 diabetes patients.

Since all of the isolated RNA was reverse transcribed, expressed TCRB transcripts were what got sequenced. Using immunoSEQ multiplex PCR, the repertoire was profiled, and TCRdb retains in-frame clones only, with some absent. Of around 150,000 clones listed, 6.5% to 10% are singletons. Populations isolated by sorting all had purity greater than 95%. Comment on this clone: Its antigen is undetermined.

The sequenced sample consisted of central memory CD4+ T cells from blood. The sequence derives from a woman between 18 and 30 years old with type 1 diabetes.

In DNA, the CDR3 is TGTGCCAGCAGTTCAGCTAGCGGGGACTACAATGAGCAGTTCTTC. It codes for CASSSASGDYNEQFF. This chain links TRBV28 with TRBJ2-1, with 9 bases aligning to TRBD2. Germline V gene sequence: CDR1 MDHEN, CDR2 SYDVKM. The CDR3 runs to 15 residues. With V trimmed by 4 bases and J by 3 bases, 4 bases remained unmatched.